This T cell receptor beta chain came from a study of Tregs in tolerant kidney transplant recipients. Trimming removed 2 bases at V and 4 bases at J, with 8 bases between. In germline, CDR1 is SEHNR, CDR2 FQNEAQ (reference sequence). CDR3 length: 13 amino acids. The protocol was immunoSEQ multiplex PCR, while the TCRdb copy is restricted to in-frame clones and leaves out a portion. Among 85,000 to 95,000 clones, more than 80% were seen once, and the ten largest hold approximately 4.8%. On this clone: Antigen unknown.

Study-wide points: The small number of patients limits these findings pending further validation. Expanding Tregs on activated donor B cells appeared to best identify donor-specific TCRbeta clones.

The source is a human donor in good health. The rearrangement joins TRBV7-9 to TRBJ1-1; D is undetermined. The material sequenced was CD8+ T cells from blood. CDR3 residues: CASSLPQTTEAFF. The CDR3, as DNA: TGTGCCAGCAGCTTACCACAAACCACTGAAGCTTTCTTT.